The rows below give T cell receptor beta chains drawn from one sample of a study of shared clonotypes between healthy human individuals. The protocol was immunoSEQ multiplex PCR, while the TCRdb copy is restricted to in-frame clones and leaves out a portion. The table includes 2,100,000 or so clones, around 95% detected once. Sequenced: naive CD4+ T cells sorted from blood. The receptors come from a man between 18 and 35 years old in good health. CDR3s include the opening cysteine and the closing phenylalanine or tryptophan.

J: TRBJ2-5; length: 16; V: TRBV10-1; CDR3: CASSESWSLERETQYF
J: TRBJ1-2; length: 14; V: TRBV5-4; CDR3: CASSLNGGSVGYTF
J: TRBJ1-4; length: 15; V: TRBV6-5; CDR3: CASSFQGRPNEKLFF
J: TRBJ1-4; length: 15; V: TRBV6-1; CDR3: CASSPLAGGNEKLFF
J: TRBJ2-1; length: 15; V: TRBV4-3; CDR3: CASSPSVGTTNEQFF
J: TRBJ2-3; length: 15; V: TRBV7-3; CDR3: CASSSQGGSTDTQYF
J: TRBJ1-5; length: 16; V: TRBV19; CDR3: CASTQGQGNGNQPQHF
J: TRBJ2-7; length: 15; V: TRBV11-2; CDR3: CASTSNRGRIDEQYF
J: TRBJ2-7; length: 15; V: TRBV7-8; CDR3: CASSTADRRTYEQYF
J: TRBJ2-1; length: 15; V: TRBV5-1; CDR3: CASSFGLAGNNEQFF
J: TRBJ1-4; length: 12; V: TRBV29-1; CDR3: CSVGGVGEKLFF
J: TRBJ1-2; length: 15; V: TRBV9; CDR3: CASSARDRGLYGYTF
J: TRBJ2-2; length: 15; V: TRBV5-8; CDR3: CASSLGGRNTGELFF
J: TRBJ1-2; length: 14; V: TRBV5-4; CDR3: CASSSGTANYGYTF
J: TRBJ2-1; length: 15; V: TRBV6-1; CDR3: CASSELAGYYNEQFF
J: TRBJ2-7; length: 13; V: TRBV7-8; CDR3: CASSFGQGYEQYF
J: TRBJ2-6; length: 14; V: TRBV5-4; CDR3: CASEGAPGANVLTF
J: TRBJ1-6; length: 15; V: TRBV6-5; CDR3: CASTSTEVYNSPLHF
J: TRBJ2-7; length: 12; V: TRBV27; CDR3: CASSREGGEQYF
J: TRBJ1-2; length: 13; V: TRBV10-3; CDR3: CAIRTPSGLGYTF
J: TRBJ2-7; length: 16; V: TRBV28; CDR3: CASSPTTSGGFYEQYF
J: TRBJ1-4; length: 15; V: TRBV28; CDR3: CASSLPGQGTEKLFF
J: TRBJ2-3; length: 16; V: TRBV11-2; CDR3: CASSPTSGSFTDTQYF
J: TRBJ1-5; length: 12; V: TRBV29-1; CDR3: CSVAADNQPQHF
J: TRBJ1-2; length: 14; V: TRBV5-1; CDR3: CASNLQVQVDGYTF
J: TRBJ1-1; length: 14; V: TRBV5-1; CDR3: CASSQDRGNTEAFF
J: TRBJ2-2; length: 15; V: TRBV11-2; CDR3: CASSISGNRAGELFF